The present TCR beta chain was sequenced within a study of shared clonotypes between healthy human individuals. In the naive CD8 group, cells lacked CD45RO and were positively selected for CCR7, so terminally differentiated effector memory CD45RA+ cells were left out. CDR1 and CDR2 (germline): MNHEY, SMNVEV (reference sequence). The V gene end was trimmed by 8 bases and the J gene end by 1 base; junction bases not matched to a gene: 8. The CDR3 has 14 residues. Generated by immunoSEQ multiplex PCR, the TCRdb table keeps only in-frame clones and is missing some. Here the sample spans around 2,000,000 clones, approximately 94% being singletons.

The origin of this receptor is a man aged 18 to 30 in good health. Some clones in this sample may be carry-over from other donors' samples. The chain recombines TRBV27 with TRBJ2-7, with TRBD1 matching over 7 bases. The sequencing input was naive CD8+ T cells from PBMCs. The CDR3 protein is CASRTGTDSYEQYF. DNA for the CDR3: TGTGCCAGCCGAACCGGGACAGATTCCTACGAGCAGTACTTC.